These 25 T cell receptor beta chains were all obtained from the same sample, sequenced in a study of blood T cell repertoires in COVID-19 (dated by TCRdb to about 2020). Library creation used the immunoSEQ multiplex PCR assay. TCRdb stores this immuneACCESS table with in-frame sequences only. Part of the clones is absent; in the studies checked, under half of the shortfall reflects unresolved V genes, and no reason is known for the rest. This sample holds fewer than 150,000 clones; 86% were observed only once. The top ten constitute 7.5% to 9% of the sample. Sequenced material: peripheral blood. The receptors were sampled from a man in his sixties or seventies who had recovered from COVID-19.

The chain uses TRBV7-8 and TRBJ2-5; maybe TRBD2 (5 bases). CDR3 size: 14 residues. Germline CDR1 and CDR2: SGHVS and FQNEAQ. Trimming stripped 3 bases from V and 5 bases from J, with 13 bases between. CDR3 sequence: CASSFYTGKETQYF. As DNA, the CDR3 is TGTGCCAGCAGCTTCTATACGGGGAAGGAGACCCAGTACTTC.

The chain couples TRBV19 to TRBJ2-7, with 8 bases lining up with TRBD2. V lost 7 bases, J lost 3 bases, and 11 bases stayed unmatched. The germline V gene has CDR1 LNHDA and CDR2 SQIVND (reference sequence). This CDR3 spans 15 amino acids. The CDR3 sequence: CASKGWAGGSYEQYF. CDR3 sequence (DNA): TGTGCCAGTAAAGGTTGGGCGGGAGGTAGCTACGAGCAGTACTTC.

This clone was observed a handful of times. The rearrangement links TRBV7-9 to TRBJ2-3; 10 bases agree with TRBD1. The CDR3 is 15 amino acids. CDR1 is SEHNR and CDR2 is FQNEAQ in the germline V gene (reference sequence). The V segment lost 3 bases and the J segment 3 bases; nucleotides outside the gene matches: 3. In DNA form, the CDR3 reads TGTGCCAGCAGCTTCGGGACAGGGGTTACAGATACGCAGTATTTT. Amino acid sequence: CASSFGTGVTDTQYF.

This clone was counted between two and nine times. The V gene is TRBV5-6, the J gene TRBJ1-6; 11 bases align to TRBD1. CDR3 length: 14 amino acids. Trimming removed 4 bases from V and 12 bases from J; junction bases left unmatched: 6. The germline CDR1 and CDR2 sequences are SGHDT and YYEEEE. This CDR3 is CASSIGTGGGPLHF. The CDR3 nucleotides are TGTGCCAGCAGCATAGGGACAGGGGGAGGACCCCTCCACTTT.

For this clone: This specimen includes other DNA sequences encoding the same CDR3. The gene calls are TRBV18 and TRBJ1-3; TRBD1 matches at 10 bases. Trimming cost V 6 bases and J 2 bases; bases outside gene matches: 4. CDR3 length: 15 amino acids. CDR1 KGHSH and CDR2 LQKENI come from the germline V gene. CDR3 bases: TGTGCCAGCTCTCCCGGGACAGGGGCTGGAAACACCATATATTTT. Its translation: CASSPGTGAGNTIYF.

The chain recombines TRBV5-1 with TRBJ1-2, with D hard to call. The CDR3 loop spans 13 amino acids. V was trimmed by 0 bases and J by 4 bases, leaving 7 bases between them. Germline CDR1 SGHRS, CDR2 YFSETQ. CDR3 sequence: CASSLERAYGYTF. The CDR3 coding sequence is TGCGCCAGCAGCTTGGAGCGGGCCTATGGCTACACCTTC.

The rearrangement links TRBV2 to TRBJ2-1; 7 nucleotides match TRBD2. In germline, CDR1 is SNHLY, CDR2 FYNNEI. The CDR3 runs 15 residues. V lost 1 base to trimming and J lost 2 bases; unmatched junction nucleotides: 2. CDR3 residues: CASSEGTSPYNEQFF. CDR3 coding DNA: TGTGCCAGCAGTGAAGGGACTAGTCCCTACAATGAGCAGTTCTTC.

Of note for this clone: The same CDR3 can be traced to other DNA sequences in this sample. This chain links TRBV18 with TRBJ1-2, with D uncertain. The CDR3 spans 14 residues. Trimming pared 3 bases from V and 3 bases from J, leaving 11 bases between. CDR1 and CDR2 (germline): KGHSH, LQKENI. The CDR3, as DNA: TGTGCCAGCTCACCCCCGAGCGGAGACTATGGCTACACCTTC. Protein sequence: CASSPPSGDYGYTF.

J is TRBJ1-2 and V is TRBV11-2, with 8 bases lining up with TRBD1. The trim removed 2 bases at V and 3 bases at J, leaving 11 bases unmatched. Germline CDR1 and CDR2: SGHAT and FQNNGV. The CDR3 extends over 17 amino acids. CDR3 nucleotide sequence: TGTGCCAGCAGCTTATTAAAAGGGACAGGATTAGACTATGGCTACACCTTC. This codes for CASSLLKGTGLDYGYTF.

The chain combines TRBV4-3 with TRBJ1-3, with 7 bases lining up with TRBD1. V shed 3 bases and J 2 bases; nucleotides not matched to a gene: 4. The length of the CDR3 is 15 residues. CDR1 and CDR2 (germline): LGHNA, YSLEER. The CDR3 reads CASSQLTGPGNTIYF. Here the CDR3 DNA reads TGCGCCAGCAGCCAGCTGACAGGGCCTGGAAACACCATATATTTT.

This sequence joins TRBV4-1 and TRBJ1-5; D is unresolved. V lost 0 bases to trimming and J lost 9 bases, with 18 bases between them. Germline lookup yields CDR1 MGHRA and CDR2 YSYEKL. The CDR3 is 16 amino acids. CDR3 region: CASSQDPGGNYRPQHF. The CDR3 bases are TGCGCCAGCAGCCAAGATCCAGGAGGGAATTATCGGCCCCAGCATTTT.

The chain couples TRBV6-9 to TRBJ1-2; 9 bases align to TRBD1. The CDR3 sequence is 13 residues long. Per the germline V gene, CDR1 is MNHGY and CDR2 is SVAAGI. J lost 7 bases, V lost 7 bases, and 7 bases had no gene match. The CDR3 reads CASTHTGGCGYTF. As DNA, the CDR3 is TGTGCCAGCACTCATACAGGGGGCTGTGGCTACACCTTC.

The chain recombines TRBV6-5 with TRBJ2-1; 8 bases agree with TRBD1. Germline CDR1 and CDR2: MNHEY and SVGAGI. With V trimmed by 5 bases and J by 9 bases, 9 bases remained unmatched. CDR3 size: 14 residues. CDR3 bases: TGTGCCAGCAGTCCCCAGGACAGGGATCGTGAGCAGTTCTTC. Residues: CASSPQDRDREQFF.

The gene calls are TRBV20-1 and TRBJ1-2; TRBD1 matches at 8 bases. Unmatched junction bases numbered 6, after V lost 3 bases and J lost 6 bases. Germline CDR1 and CDR2: DFQATT and SNEGSKA (reference sequence). CDR3 size: 13 residues. The chain's CDR3 is CSASSGGAHGYTF. In DNA, the CDR3 is TGCAGTGCTAGTTCAGGGGGCGCGCATGGCTACACCTTC.

The rearrangement joins TRBV19 to TRBJ2-7; TRBD2 matches 15 bases. The CDR3 sequence is 16 residues long. Unmatched junction bases numbered 9, after V lost 6 bases and J lost 6 bases. CDR1 is LNHDA and CDR2 is SQIVND in the germline V gene (reference sequence). The CDR3 spells CASSNSRTSGRGEQYF. DNA for the CDR3: TGTGCCAGTAGCAACTCAAGGACTAGCGGGAGGGGCGAGCAGTACTTC.

The chain links TRBV3-1 (or the pseudogene TRBV3-2) to TRBJ2-3, with TRBD1 as a possible D gene (6 bases). CDR3 length: 14 amino acids. V was cut by 4 bases and J by 4 bases, with 12 bases left in between. CDR1 and CDR2 from the germline V gene are LGHDT and YNNKEL (reference sequence). The CDR3 protein is CASSPSGAADTQYF. The DNA for the CDR3 is TGTGCCAGCAGCCCTTCAGGGGCCGCAGATACGCAGTATTTT.

The V gene is TRBV11-3, the J gene TRBJ2-2, with TRBD2 as a possible D gene (5 bases). Trimming removed 4 bases at V and 6 bases at J, with 9 bases between. The CDR3 totals 13 residues. CDR1 is SGHNT and CDR2 is YENEEA in the germline V gene. CDR3 protein: CASSWLEAGELFF. The CDR3 DNA follows: TGTGCCAGCAGCTGGCTGGAGGCCGGGGAGCTGTTTTTT.

This chain joins TRBV28 and TRBJ2-1; the match to TRBD1 covers 7 bases. V lost 3 bases to trimming and J lost 4 bases; unmatched junction nucleotides: 9. The V gene's germline CDR1 is MDHEN and CDR2 SYDVKM. The CDR3 spans 16 residues. This CDR3 is CASSFGRGGKYNEQFF. As DNA, the CDR3 is TGTGCCAGCAGTTTTGGGAGAGGGGGCAAGTACAATGAGCAGTTCTTC.

The chain couples TRBV27 to TRBJ2-7; 9 bases are shared with TRBD1. V gave up 3 bases and J gave up 3 bases; unmatched junction bases: 6. Germline-derived CDR1 and CDR2 are MNHEY and SMNVEV (reference sequence). The CDR3 sequence is 15 residues long. CDR3 protein: CASSFGTGRSYEQYF. CDR3 coding DNA: TGTGCCAGCAGTTTCGGGACAGGGCGAAGCTACGAGCAGTACTTC.

This chain joins TRBV19 and TRBJ1-2; 8 nucleotides agree with TRBD1. V shed 5 bases, J shed 4 bases, and the junction held 9 bases outside the gene matches. CDR1 is LNHDA and CDR2 is SQIVND in the germline V gene (reference sequence). The CDR3 sequence is 15 residues long. The chain's CDR3 is CASSGRTGGSYGYTF. DNA for the CDR3: TGTGCCAGTAGTGGAAGAACAGGGGGAAGCTATGGCTACACCTTC.

The chain has TRBV9 and TRBJ2-2; the D gene is possibly TRBD1 (5 bases). This CDR3 spans 15 amino acids. The germline V gene has CDR1 SGDLS and CDR2 YYNGEE. Trimming stripped 0 bases from V and 3 bases from J, with 9 bases between. CDR3 amino acids: CASSVASGYTGELFF. The CDR3 nucleotides read TGTGCCAGCAGCGTAGCGTCAGGGTACACCGGGGAGCTGTTTTTT.

The chain uses TRBV27 and TRBJ1-4; 7 bases agree with TRBD1. With V trimmed by 5 bases and J by 10 bases, 4 bases remained unmatched. The CDR3 runs to 12 residues. Germline values: CDR1 MNHEY, CDR2 SMNVEV (reference sequence). CDR3 nucleotides: TGTGCCAGCAGTGAACGACAGGGAAAACTGTTTTTT. Encoded protein: CASSERQGKLFF.

This chain links TRBV28 with TRBJ2-7, with TRBD1 matching 9 bases. The CDR3 consists of 15 residues. From germline, CDR1 is MDHEN and CDR2 SYDVKM. The V segment lost 8 bases and the J segment 6 bases; nucleotides outside the gene matches: 14. CDR3 coding DNA: TGTGCCAGCGTATTCCGGGACAGGGCTGTCGGCGAGCAGTACTTC. This encodes CASVFRDRAVGEQYF.

This chain joins TRBV4-3 and TRBJ1-2; D call uncertain. This CDR3 has 14 amino acids. Germline lookup yields CDR1 LGHNA and CDR2 YSLEER. Trimming pared 0 bases from V and 4 bases from J, leaving 9 bases between. Here the CDR3 DNA reads TGCGCCAGCAGCCAAGACAGAGGACTCTATGGCTACACCTTC. This translates into CASSQDRGLYGYTF.

This sequence joins TRBV5-1 and TRBJ1-1; 11 positions agree with TRBD1. Germline CDR1 and CDR2: SGHRS and YFSETQ. This CDR3 is 15 amino acids long. The ends lost 4 bases at V and 3 bases at J; junction bases unmatched: 5. CDR3 DNA: TGCGCCAGCAGCGCGCGGGACAGGGGGGACACTGAAGCTTTCTTT. Protein sequence: CASSARDRGDTEAFF.